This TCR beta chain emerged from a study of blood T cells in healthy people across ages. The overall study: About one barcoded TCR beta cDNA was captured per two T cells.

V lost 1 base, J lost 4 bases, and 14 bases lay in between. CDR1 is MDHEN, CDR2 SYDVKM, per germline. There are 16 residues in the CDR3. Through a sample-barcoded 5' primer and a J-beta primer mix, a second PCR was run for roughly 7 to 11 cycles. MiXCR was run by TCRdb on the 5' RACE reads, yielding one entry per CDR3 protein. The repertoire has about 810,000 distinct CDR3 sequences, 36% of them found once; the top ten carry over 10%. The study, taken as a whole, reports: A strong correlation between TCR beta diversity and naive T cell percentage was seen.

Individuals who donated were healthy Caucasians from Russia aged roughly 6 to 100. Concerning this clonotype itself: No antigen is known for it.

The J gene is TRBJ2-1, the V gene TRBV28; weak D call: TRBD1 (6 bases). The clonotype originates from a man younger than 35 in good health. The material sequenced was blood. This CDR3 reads CASSLSEGDLYNEQFF. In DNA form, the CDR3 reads TGTGCCAGCAGTTTATCAGAGGGGGATTTATACAATGAGCAGTTCTTC.